This T cell receptor (beta chain) was sequenced during a study of blood T cell repertoires in COVID-19. Participant ages covered roughly 18 to 89 years across approximately 25 US areas. Cohorts were assigned according to the clinical history that participants reported. This clone was recorded once. Clones were sequenced by immunoSEQ multiplex PCR, and TCRdb holds only the in-frame ones, with some missing. The sample has some 430,000 clones, less than 95% seen once. The source of this sequence is a man younger than 30 who had recovered from COVID-19. Sample: PBMCs or T cells enriched from blood (not recorded which).

The CDR3 nucleotides read TGTGCCAGCAGGGAGGGTGGCAACACTGAAGCTTTCTTT. Protein sequence: CASREGGNTEAFF. The chain is built from TRBV2 and TRBJ1-1, with unresolved D. Trimming shortened V by 6 bases and J by 2 bases, and 10 bases separated the two germline ends. The CDR3 sequence is 13 residues long. Germline V gene lookup returns CDR1 SNHLY and CDR2 FYNNEI.